This T cell receptor (beta chain) was sequenced during a study of identical twins. TCRdb redid the calling of the 5' RACE reads with MiXCR, one entry per CDR3 protein. The data show about 190,000 distinct CDR3 sequences, 15% to 20% seen once. V lost 6 bases to trimming and J lost 0 bases; unmatched junction nucleotides: 6. Germline V gene data show CDR1 as MNHNS and CDR2 as SASEGT. CDR3 length: 16 amino acids. The same sample was also used in a study of T cells expressing NK-cell markers.

This clonotype was obtained from a woman aged 18-29 years in good health. The rearrangement joins TRBV6-1 to TRBJ2-1, with 9 nucleotides matching TRBD2. Material: CD8+ T cells sorted from blood. The CDR3 reads CASSPGLASSYNEQFF. DNA of the CDR3: TGTGCCAGCAGCCCCGGACTAGCGAGCTCCTACAATGAGCAGTTCTTC.